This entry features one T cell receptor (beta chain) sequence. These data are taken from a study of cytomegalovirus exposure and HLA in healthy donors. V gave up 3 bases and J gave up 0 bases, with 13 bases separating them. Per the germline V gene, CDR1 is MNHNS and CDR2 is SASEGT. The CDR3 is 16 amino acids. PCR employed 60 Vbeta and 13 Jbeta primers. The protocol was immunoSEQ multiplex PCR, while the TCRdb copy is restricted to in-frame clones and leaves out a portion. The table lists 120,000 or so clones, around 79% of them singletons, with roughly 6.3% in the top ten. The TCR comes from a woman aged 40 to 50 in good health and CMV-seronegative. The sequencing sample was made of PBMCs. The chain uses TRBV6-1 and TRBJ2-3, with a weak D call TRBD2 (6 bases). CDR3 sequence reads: CASSDRDSPSTDTQYF. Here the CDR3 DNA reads TGTGCCAGCAGTGACCGGGACTCACCTAGCACAGATACGCAGTATTTT.